This TCR beta chain comes out of a study of beta chain features in type 1 diabetes. Study details: Taken together, all samples contributed more than 90,000,000 examined sorted cells.

Expressed TCRB transcripts got sequenced, as all isolated RNA was reverse transcribed. Data came from immunoSEQ multiplex PCR; TCRdb stores just in-frame clones and leaves some out. The data show hundreds of thousands of clones, around 16% seen once. Germline V CDR1 and CDR2: LGHNA, YSLEER. Trimming took 4 bases from V and 5 from J, leaving 12 bases between them. CDR3 length equals 13 residues. This clone was observed a few times. Its antigen is not known. General observations from the study: Reduced insertions and increased deletions marked VDJ junctions in type 1 diabetes patients.

Purity (above 95%) was reached by all sorted populations. The source of this sequence is a man aged 18 to 29 in good health. The chain recombines TRBV4-3 with TRBJ2-7; a weak D match, TRBD1 (5 bases). Sequencing used naive CD4+ T cells from blood. The CDR3 loop is CASSPRKGNEQYF. The CDR3 DNA reads TGCGCCAGCAGCCCACGGAAGGGGAACGAGCAGTACTTC.